Below, 30 T cell receptor beta chains from the same sample are listed, as sequenced in a study of beta chain features in type 1 diabetes. Expressed TCRB transcripts got sequenced, as all isolated RNA was reverse transcribed. Produced via immunoSEQ multiplex PCR; TCRdb's table is partial and in-frame only. This sample carries about 900,000 clones, roughly a sixth of them seen once, and the ten largest clones take around 0.02%. The sequenced sample consisted of naive CD4+ T cells from blood. The receptors here all came from a woman between 18 and 29 years old in good health.

The chain employs TRBV18 and TRBJ2-1; possible D gene TRBD2, 5 bases. This CDR3 has 14 residues. In germline, CDR1 is KGHSH, CDR2 LQKENI. Deletions cut 3 bases from V and 8 bases from J, with 14 bases between. The CDR3: CASSPLWGVDEQFF. CDR3 coding DNA: TGTGCCAGCTCACCTTTATGGGGAGTTGATGAGCAGTTCTTC.

This clone occurred a few times. One junction end does not reproduce the germline sequence, and a read error may be involved. The chain links TRBV2 to TRBJ2-5, with 12 nucleotides matching TRBD2. The CDR3 spans 15 residues. CDR1 and CDR2 (germline): SNHLY, FYNNEI. This chain's CDR3 is CASSEKTSGRTPKNF. The CDR3 nucleotides read TGTGCCAGCAGTGAGAAAACTAGCGGGAGGACTCCAAAGAACTTC.

The CDR3 DNA is TGCGCCAGCAGCCAAGATCTATCGGCCGCCAGCGGCAGCCCAGACTCTAACTATGGCTACACCTTC. Amino acid sequence: CASSQDLSAASGSPDSNYGYTF. The gene calls are TRBV4-3 and TRBJ1-2; D is unclear. The CDR3 has 22 amino acids. Germline assignment: CDR1 LGHNA and CDR2 YSLEER. Between the trimmed V and J ends, which lost 0 bases and 0 bases, there was a span of 29 bases.

The J gene is TRBJ1-2, the V gene TRBV9; TRBD1 is a possible D gene (6 bases). Deletions cut 4 bases from V and 5 bases from J, with 12 bases between. This CDR3 is 13 amino acids long. Germline CDR1 SGDLS, CDR2 YYNGEE. CDR3 loop: CASSPTGAYGYTF. CDR3 sequence (DNA): TGTGCCAGCAGCCCGACAGGAGCATATGGCTACACCTTC. Full variable domain (remainder filled in from reference TRBV9 and TRBJ1-2): DSGVTQTPKHLITATGQRVTLRCSPRSGDLSVYWYQQSLDQGLQFLIQYYNGEERAKGNILERFSAQQFPDLHSELNLSSLELGDSALYFCASSPTGAYGYTFGSGTRLTVV.

This clone was recorded a few times. This same CDR3 is encoded by further DNA sequences in the sample. The DNA of the CDR3 is TGTGCCAGCTCACCTTCCCAGAACACTGAAGCTTTCTTT. This sequence encodes CASSPSQNTEAFF. This chain connects TRBV18 to TRBJ1-1, with D unresolved. V shed 3 bases and J shed 1 base, with 6 bases lying between them. CDR1 is KGHSH, CDR2 LQKENI, per germline. This CDR3 is built from 13 residues.

The J gene is TRBJ1-1, the V gene TRBV11-2; D call uncertain. This CDR3 is built from 13 residues. Germline CDR1 is SGHAT and CDR2 is FQNNGV. With 2 bases removed from V and 9 bases from J, the gap between germline ends came to 13 bases. In DNA form, the CDR3 reads TGTGCCAGCAGCTTACCGGTTTTTCCCCAAGCTTTCTTT. Translation gives CASSLPVFPQAFF. Full variable domain (missing parts from reference TRBV11-2 and TRBJ1-1): EAGVAQSPRYKIIEKRQSVAFWCNPISGHATLYWYQQILGQGPKLLIQFQNNGVVDDSQLPKDRFSAERLKGVDSTLKIQPAKLEDSAVYLCASSLPVFPQAFFGQGTRLTVV.

V gene TRBV10-3 combines with J gene TRBJ2-1; D is perhaps TRBD2 (6 bases). The CDR3 sequence is 15 residues long. Germline V gene lookup returns CDR1 ENHRY and CDR2 SYGVKD. The V end was cut by 6 bases, the J end by 6 bases, with 18 bases between. The CDR3 DNA is TGTGCCATCAGGGACCTGGCGGAGGGTGGCAATGAGCAGTTCTTC. Its protein is CAIRDLAEGGNEQFF.

This clone was counted only a few times. The rearrangement joins TRBV7-9 to TRBJ1-2, with a possible D match to TRBD1 (6 bases). Germline V gives CDR1 SEHNR, CDR2 FQNEAQ (reference sequence). The CDR3 contains 16 residues. The V gene lost 1 base and the J gene lost 8 bases, with 20 bases spanning the gap. Here the CDR3 DNA reads TGTGCCAGCAGCTTAGGCTTACAGGGACCATTGATGGGCTACACCTTC. Translating it yields CASSLGLQGPLMGYTF.

This clone was seen only a few times. The genes are TRBV11-2 and TRBJ2-1; D remains unclear. This CDR3 region has 18 residues. The V gene lost 0 bases and the J gene lost 0 bases, with 15 bases spanning the gap. Per the germline V gene, CDR1 is SGHAT and CDR2 is FQNNGV. CDR3 coding DNA: TGTGCCAGCAGCTTAGATCCTCCCTTTCCTGGCTCCTACAATGAGCAGTTCTTC. Protein: CASSLDPPFPGSYNEQFF. Based on the CDR3 plus reference TRBV11-2 and TRBJ2-1, the full variable domain is EAGVAQSPRYKIIEKRQSVAFWCNPISGHATLYWYQQILGQGPKLLIQFQNNGVVDDSQLPKDRFSAERLKGVDSTLKIQPAKLEDSAVYLCASSLDPPFPGSYNEQFFGPGTRLTVL.

Concerning this clone: One junction end does not reproduce the germline sequence, and a read error may be involved. This sample includes further DNA sequences coding for the same CDR3. V gene TRBV5-4 combines with J gene TRBJ2-5; TRBD2 agrees at 10 bases. This CDR3 spans 17 amino acids. Per germline, CDR1 SGHNT and CDR2 YYREEE (reference sequence). The chain's CDR3 is CASSQNPGLANQETQYF. The CDR3 DNA follows: TGTGCCAGCAGCCAAAACCCGGGACTAGCGAACCAAGAGACCCAATACTTC.

This clone occurred a few times. The chain joins TRBV7-2 to TRBJ2-1; D remains unclear. Trimming shortened V by 0 bases and J by 8 bases, and 8 bases separated the two germline ends. From germline, CDR1 is SGHTA and CDR2 FQGNSA. This CDR3 spans 13 amino acids. CDR3 in DNA: TGTGCCAGCAGCTTAGCTCACGGATATGAGCAGTTCTTC. Translated: CASSLAHGYEQFF.

The CDR3 spells CASSSGQREKLFF. The CDR3 nucleotides read TGTGCCAGCAGCTCCGGACAGCGGGAAAAACTGTTTTTT. This chain connects TRBV7-2 to TRBJ1-4, with D possibly TRBD1 on 6 matching bases. The CDR3 has 13 amino acids. The germline gives CDR1 SGHTA, CDR2 FQGNSA. V was pared by 4 bases and J by 8 bases, with 11 bases between.

This clone was observed a handful of times. The chain employs TRBV14 and TRBJ2-1; TRBD2 agrees at 8 bases. The CDR3 spans 15 residues. Germline lookup yields CDR1 SGHDN and CDR2 FVKESK. V shed 2 bases, J shed 4 bases, and the junction held 4 bases outside the gene matches. Written as DNA, the CDR3 is TGTGCCAGCAGCCAACCCGGGACTAGTTACAATGAGCAGTTCTTC. It codes for CASSQPGTSYNEQFF.

J is TRBJ2-1 and V is TRBV7-2; 9 bases are a match to TRBD2. The CDR3 extends over 18 amino acids. Germline V gene lookup returns CDR1 SGHTA and CDR2 FQGNSA. Germline trimming cut 0 bases from V and 4 bases from J; bases unmatched to any gene: 10. The CDR3, as DNA: TGTGCCAGCAGCTTAGCGTTCGCGGGAGGGCCGGGGTACAATGAGCAGTTCTTC. Protein: CASSLAFAGGPGYNEQFF.

This clone was counted between two and nine times. The V and J genes are TRBV19 and TRBJ2-1; D might be TRBD1 (6 bases). Trimming took 10 bases from V and 3 from J, leaving 19 bases between them. CDR3 size: 15 residues. CDR1 is LNHDA, CDR2 SQIVND, per germline (reference sequence). Here the CDR3 DNA reads TGTGCCACCCAACGACAGGCCCTACTCTACAATGAGCAGTTCTTC. Protein: CATQRQALLYNEQFF.

The chain joins TRBV6-1 to TRBJ2-4; no definite D call. Germline CDR1 MNHNS, CDR2 SASEGT. The CDR3 loop spans 11 amino acids. V was shortened by 4 bases and J by 11 bases, with 9 bases between the two germline ends. The CDR3 DNA reads as TGTGCCAGCAGTGTTGAGTTAGTTCAGTACTTC. Protein: CASSVELVQYF.

This clone has only a few counts. Given a much more abundant clone one base away, this may be a read error. This rearrangement joins TRBV6-5 to TRBJ2-1; no firm D call. Germline loops: CDR1 MNHEY, CDR2 SVGAGI. The length of the CDR3 is 11 residues. With 5 bases removed from V and 2 bases from J, the gap between germline ends came to 1 base. The CDR3 sequence: CASSPYNEQFF. The CDR3 bases are TGTGCCAGCAGTCCCTACAATGAGCAGTTCTTC.

This clone showed up just a few times. The chain links TRBV4-3 to TRBJ2-2, with TRBD2 matching 10 bases. Germline V gene lookup returns CDR1 LGHNA and CDR2 YSLEER. The V and J ends lost 11 bases and 5 bases, in that order; junction bases with no gene match: 8. This CDR3 region has 14 residues. This chain's CDR3 is CASSSGSKTGELFF. Here the CDR3 DNA reads TGCGCCTCATCTAGCGGGAGTAAGACCGGGGAGCTGTTTTTT.

This clone was found a few times. This chain links TRBV7-3 with TRBJ2-3; maybe TRBD2 (5 bases). The ends were cut back, 1 base at V and 3 bases at J, with 17 bases in the middle. CDR1 and CDR2 from the germline V gene are SGHTA and FQGTGA. CDR3 length: 17 residues. The DNA for the CDR3 is TGTGCCAGCAGCTTAATTCGCCTCGGGGTGGAGACAGATACGCAGTATTTT. Translated, it gives CASSLIRLGVETDTQYF.

This chain links TRBV2 with TRBJ2-7; a weak D match, TRBD2 (6 bases). Germline V gene data show CDR1 as SNHLY and CDR2 as FYNNEI. The CDR3 is made up of 16 amino acids. Trimming stripped 8 bases from V and 0 bases from J, with 20 bases between. CDR3 sequence (DNA): TGTGCCAGCTACATAATTCTAGCGTTAAGCTCCTACGAGCAGTACTTC. Its translation is CASYIILALSSYEQYF.

In this sample, this clone turned up a few times. This rearrangement joins TRBV29-1 to TRBJ2-1, with 10 positions matching TRBD2. The CDR3 runs to 17 residues. CDR1 and CDR2 (germline): SQVTM, ANQGSEA. Trimming removed 5 bases from V and 4 bases from J; junction bases left unmatched: 14. The CDR3 DNA reads TGCAGCGTTACTCCGCCCTGGACTAGCGGAATTTACAATGAGCAGTTCTTC. As protein: CSVTPPWTSGIYNEQFF.

This clone was counted a few times. This rearrangement joins TRBV5-4 to TRBJ2-3; D is uncertain. Germline V gene data show CDR1 as SGHNT and CDR2 as YYREEE (reference sequence). This CDR3 contains 16 residues. V lost 1 base and J lost 2, with 14 bases in between. The CDR3 loop reads CASSLLSPTATDTQYF. The DNA for the CDR3 is TGTGCCAGCAGCTTGCTTAGCCCCACGGCCACAGATACGCAGTATTTT.

This clone has a handful of counts. The chain links TRBV9 to TRBJ1-3; maybe TRBD1 (5 bases). CDR1 and CDR2 (germline): SGDLS, YYNGEE. This CDR3 contains 16 residues. The ends were cut back, 0 bases at V and 4 bases at J, with 14 bases in the middle. The CDR3 coding sequence is TGTGCCAGCAGCGTAGGCTCCGGGGGTGAAGGAAACACCATATATTTT. Protein: CASSVGSGGEGNTIYF.

The chain has TRBV9 and TRBJ2-5, with no clear D. The CDR3 runs to 15 residues. The germline V gene has CDR1 SGDLS and CDR2 YYNGEE. V dropped 0 bases and J dropped 5 bases, with 14 bases sitting between them. The CDR3 loop is CASSVGQATRETQYF. CDR3 nucleotides: TGTGCCAGCAGCGTAGGGCAGGCGACGCGGGAGACCCAGTACTTC.

The chain has TRBV4-3 and TRBJ2-3; TRBD2 agrees at 7 bases. This CDR3 is 16 amino acids long. Per the germline V gene, CDR1 is LGHNA and CDR2 is YSLEER. V gave up 0 bases and J gave up 1 base; unmatched junction bases: 4. CDR3 coding DNA: TGCGCCAGCAGCCAAGATCCAGCGGGACGCACAGATACGCAGTATTTT. Translating gives CASSQDPAGRTDTQYF.

This clone came up a few times. The genes are TRBV20-1 and TRBJ1-1, with D uncertain. Germline V gives CDR1 DFQATT, CDR2 SNEGSKA (reference sequence). The V end was cut by 2 bases, the J end by 6 bases, with 4 bases between. The CDR3 contains 10 residues. The CDR3 coding sequence is TGCAGTGCTAGACACCCTGAAGCTTTCTTT. It specifies CSARHPEAFF.

The J gene is TRBJ2-1, the V gene TRBV6-1; the D is unclear. CDR3 length: 17 residues. The germline CDR1 and CDR2 sequences are MNHNS and SASEGT. V lost 0 bases and J lost 0, with 12 bases in between. The CDR3 DNA reads as TGTGCCAGCAGTGAAGCGGGGATCCTGCCCTCCTACAATGAGCAGTTCTTC. It yields the protein CASSEAGILPSYNEQFF.

This clone was found a few times. The chain combines TRBV20-1 with TRBJ1-1, with D maybe TRBD1 (6 bases). V lost 3 bases, J lost 13 bases, and 15 bases lay in between. This CDR3 region has 11 residues. Germline-derived CDR1 and CDR2 are DFQATT and SNEGSKA (reference sequence). In DNA form, the CDR3 reads TGCAGTGCTAGGAGGACAGTAGGGTGTTTCTTT. Protein sequence: CSARRTVGCFF.

V is TRBV2 and J is TRBJ1-5, with D hard to call. The CDR3 length is 14 residues. The V gene's germline CDR1 is SNHLY and CDR2 FYNNEI. Trimming cost V 4 bases and J 4 bases, with 11 bases left between them. This CDR3 is CASSAPGTNQPQHF. Written as DNA, the CDR3 is TGTGCCAGCAGTGCTCCGGGCACAAATCAGCCCCAGCATTTT.

V and J are TRBV25-1 and TRBJ2-5; possible D gene TRBD2, 6 bases. The CDR3 totals 14 residues. Per the germline V gene, CDR1 is MGHDK and CDR2 is SYGVNS. V lost 5 bases to trimming and J lost 7 bases, with 17 bases between them. For the CDR3, the DNA is TGTGCCAGCAGTACACCGGGAGCCCTAGGGACCCAGTACTTC. The encoded protein is CASSTPGALGTQYF.